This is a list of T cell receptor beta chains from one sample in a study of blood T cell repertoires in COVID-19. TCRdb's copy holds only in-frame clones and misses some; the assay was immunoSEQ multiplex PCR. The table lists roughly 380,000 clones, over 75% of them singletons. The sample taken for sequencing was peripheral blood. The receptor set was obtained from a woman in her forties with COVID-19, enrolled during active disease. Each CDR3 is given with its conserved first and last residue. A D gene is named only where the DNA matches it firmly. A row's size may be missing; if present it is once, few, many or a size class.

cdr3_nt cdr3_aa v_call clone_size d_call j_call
TGTGCCAGCTCAACAAGACAGGATCTCATTGCAACTAATGAAAAACTGTTTTTT CASSTRQDLIATNEKLFF TRBV18 . . TRBJ1-4
TGTGCCAGCAAACCAGGATCGAACACTGAAGCTTTCTTT CASKPGSNTEAFF TRBV27 . . TRBJ1-1
TGTGCCAGCAGCCAGGTACCATCCCCGCTCTACGAGCAGTACTTC CASSQVPSPLYEQYF TRBV11-2 . . TRBJ2-7
TGTGCCAGCAGCCCCGGGGGGCAGGGAGGTCGCGATGGCTACACCTTC CASSPGGQGGRDGYTF TRBV7-3 . . TRBJ1-2
TGTGCCAGCAGCCCAACAGGGCGAGGTAATGAAAAACTGTTTTTT CASSPTGRGNEKLFF TRBV7-2 . . TRBJ1-4
TGTGCCAGCAGTTTTATGAGAGAACTAGCGGGAGGGGCCGGGGAGCTGTTTTTT CASSFMRELAGGAGELFF TRBV27 . TRBD2 TRBJ2-2
TGTGCCAGCACCATCTTGGGGACAGGGGGCAGTTCACCCCTCCACTTT CASTILGTGGSSPLHF TRBV21-1 . . TRBJ1-6
TGTGCCAGCAGCCTAAAAATAGCGGGGAACTATGGCTACACCTTC CASSLKIAGNYGYTF TRBV3-1/TRBV3-2 . . TRBJ1-2
TGCGCCAGCAGTCGGGCGATGAGGGAGGGGTGCAATGAGCAGTTCTTC CASSRAMREGCNEQFF TRBV23-1 . TRBD2 TRBJ2-1
TGTGCCACCAGCAGCAGGGTGAGCAATCAGCCCCAGCATTTT CATSSRVSNQPQHF TRBV15 once . TRBJ1-5
TGCGCCAGCAGCTTGGCTCTAGGGGGCGTCTACGAGCAGTACTTC CASSLALGGVYEQYF TRBV5-1 . TRBD1 TRBJ2-7
TGTGCCAGCAGCGCCGGACGCGGTGGCGGGGGGGCCCAAGAGACCCAGTACTTC CASSAGRGGGGAQETQYF TRBV5-4 . TRBD2 TRBJ2-5
TGTGCCAGCATCCCATCCGGGACATCGAATCAGCCCCAGCATTTT CASIPSGTSNQPQHF TRBV6-6 . . TRBJ1-5
TGTGCCAGCAGTTTGGTGGCGGCAGGAGGCTACGAGCAGTACTTC CASSLVAAGGYEQYF TRBV28 . . TRBJ2-7
TGTGCCAGCAGCTTAAACCAGGGACAGTATAATTCACCCCTCCACTTT CASSLNQGQYNSPLHF TRBV7-9 . TRBD1 TRBJ1-6
TGTGCCAGCAGTTTAGCGGGGGGAGAGGTGGGAAACACCATATATTTT CASSLAGGEVGNTIYF TRBV27 . . TRBJ1-3
TGCGCCAGCAGCCGAGGACTAGCGCCAACCTACGAGCAGTACTTC CASSRGLAPTYEQYF TRBV5-1 . TRBD2 TRBJ2-7
TGTGCCAGCAGTCCCTACAGGGAACGCACTGAAGCTTTCTTT CASSPYRERTEAFF TRBV28 . . TRBJ1-1
TGTGCCAGCAGCCCTTCGGGGGTTCAAGAGACCCAGTACTTC CASSPSGVQETQYF TRBV3-1/TRBV3-2 . . TRBJ2-5
TGCAGCGTTAGGGAGGGGCCCGCTGAAGCTTTCTTT CSVREGPAEAFF TRBV29-1 . . TRBJ1-1
TGTGCCAGCAGCCTGGGACATCTTAACTATGGCTACACCTTC CASSLGHLNYGYTF TRBV5-5 . . TRBJ1-2
TGTGCCAGCAGCAAACAGGGGGCTAGGAAGACCCAGTACTTC CASSKQGARKTQYF TRBV6-2/TRBV6-3 . TRBD1 TRBJ2-5
TGCAGCGTTGAAAGGTCAGGGGGAAATGAGCAGTTCTTC CSVERSGGNEQFF TRBV29-1 . TRBD1 TRBJ2-1
TGTGCCAGCTCATCCGGGGGGAGGGGCAATCAGCCCCAGCATTTT CASSSGGRGNQPQHF TRBV18 once . TRBJ1-5
TGTGCCAGCAGGCCCACAGGGTTCTCCTACGAGCAGTACTTC CASRPTGFSYEQYF TRBV6-6 few . TRBJ2-7
TGTGCCAGCAGTAACGGGTTGGGGCTCCCCCAGTATTTT CASSNGLGLPQYF TRBV28 . . TRBJ2-3
TGTGCCAGCAGCCGAGGCCCCAATCAGCCCCAGCATTTT CASSRGPNQPQHF TRBV9 . . TRBJ1-5
TGTGCCACCAGCAGAGATGTGGGGGGATACAATGAGCAGTTCTTC CATSRDVGGYNEQFF TRBV15 . . TRBJ2-1
TGCGCCAGCAGCTTGGCAAATCTAGCGAGCAAGAGCTCCTACGAGCAGTACTTC CASSLANLASKSSYEQYF TRBV5-1 . . TRBJ2-7
TGTGCCATCAGTGAGGCAGGGGGCGCAAATGAAAAACTGTTTTTT CAISEAGGANEKLFF TRBV10-3 . TRBD1 TRBJ1-4